The sequence of this T cell receptor beta chain was determined in a study of control samples from healthy donors and cancer patients (dated by TCRdb to about 2020). From a lookup of the germline V gene, CDR1 and CDR2 are MGHDK and SYGVNS. From its cysteine to its phenylalanine, the CDR3 spans 12 amino acids. Of the read, only the CDR3 DNA is kept; its 36 bases are in frame from base 1. The trim is 3 bases for V and 8 bases for J, with a gap of 10 bases between the germline ends. The library was produced with the immunoSEQ multiplex PCR assay. Entries here come from immuneACCESS through TCRdb and include only in-frame sequences with V and J called. Some clones fail to appear in such tables; in the studies checked, an unresolved V gene covers under half of the shortfall, and the cause of the remainder is unknown. Counted in this sample were 70,000 to 75,000 clones; roughly 93% of them appeared once. The top ten clones comprise 2.8% of the sample.

Notes on this clone: Its antigen is still unknown. Per-base quality was not reported, and no clone a single base away is much larger than it.

The rearrangement combines TRBV25-1 with TRBJ1-2; no D gene is confidently identified. The source is a woman in her thirties in good health. The sample consisted of blood. The CDR3 protein sequence reads: CASSDGFRGYTF. The nucleotide sequence reads as follows: TGTGCCAGCAGTGATGGGTTTCGCGGCTACACCTTC.